The rows below give T cell receptor beta chains drawn from one sample of a study of T cell responses to AZD1222 COVID-19 vaccine. The repertoire was sequenced with immunoSEQ multiplex PCR; TCRdb's copy has only in-frame clones and lacks some. This sample has roughly 140,000 clones, with about 86% found just once. Sample: peripheral blood, taken on day 0 of AZD1222 vaccination. These receptors were collected from an adult in good health. CDR3s include the opening cysteine and the closing phenylalanine or tryptophan. The D gene is left open where the match is weak. Only some rows state a clone size, as once, few, many or a class for expanded clones.

NA TRBJ1-5 TRBD1 TRBV29-1 TGCAGCGTTGGGGACAGCCAAAATCAGCCCCAGCATTTT CSVGDSQNQPQHF
NA TRBJ1-1 NA TRBV3-1/TRBV3-2 TGTGCCAGCAGCCAAGATAGAGGGACTGAAGCTTTCTTT CASSQDRGTEAFF
NA TRBJ2-1 NA TRBV3-1/TRBV3-2 TGTGCCAGCAGCCAAGTCGACAGGGAGCAGTTCTTC CASSQVDREQFF
NA TRBJ2-2 NA TRBV27 TGTGCCAGCAGTTTCCGGGGGACCACCGGGGAGCTGTTTTTT CASSFRGTTGELFF
NA TRBJ1-1 NA TRBV18 TGTGCCAGCTCACGAGACAGCGCCAACACTGAAGCTTTCTTT CASSRDSANTEAFF
NA TRBJ2-7 TRBD2 TRBV23-1 TGCGCCAGCAGGCCAGGGCGGGGGGGCGACCCCTACGAGCAGTACTTC CASRPGRGGDPYEQYF
once TRBJ1-6 TRBD1 TRBV4-3 TGCGCCAGCAGCCACAGGGGGCTTGGTTCACCCCTCCACTTT CASSHRGLGSPLHF
NA TRBJ2-7 TRBD2 TRBV7-2 TGTGCCAGCAGCTCTGTAGCGGGAGTCGTCTACGAGCAGTACTTC CASSSVAGVVYEQYF
NA TRBJ2-1 NA TRBV5-5 TGTGCCAGCACCCTGGGGCACTGGGACAATGAGCAGTTCTTC CASTLGHWDNEQFF
NA TRBJ1-4 NA TRBV7-9 TGTGCCAGCACCTGGGGGGTGTGGGATGCAACTAATGAAAAACTGTTTTTT CASTWGVWDATNEKLFF
NA TRBJ1-2 TRBD1 TRBV9 TGTGCCAGCAGCGCCGTGGACAGGGGTTACTATGGCTACACCTTC CASSAVDRGYYGYTF
once TRBJ2-1 NA TRBV7-2 TGTGCCAGCAGCTCTCGACAGGCGTACAATGAGCAGTTCTTC CASSSRQAYNEQFF
NA TRBJ2-7 NA TRBV20-1 TGCAGTGCCCTCGAGAGATACGAGCAGTACTTC CSALERYEQYF
NA TRBJ1-4 TRBD1 TRBV27 TGTGCCAGCAGTTCCCTACAGGGGGCGAGAGCAACTAATGAAAAACTGTTTTTT CASSSLQGARATNEKLFF
NA TRBJ2-4 NA TRBV3-1/TRBV3-2 TGTGCCAGCAGCCAAGATCGGGCGGGACGGGACATTCAGTACTTC CASSQDRAGRDIQYF
once TRBJ2-2 NA TRBV13 TGTGCCAGCAGCTCACCTAACACCGGGGAGCTGTTTTTT CASSSPNTGELFF
NA TRBJ1-3 NA TRBV19 TGTGCCAGTACCCGCAGGGAAGGTGGAAACACCATATATTTT CASTRREGGNTIYF
NA TRBJ2-1 NA TRBV4-3 TGCGCCAGCAGCCCACGAGGCCCCTACACTGAGCAGTTCTTC CASSPRGPYTEQFF
NA TRBJ2-7 NA TRBV7-8 TGTGCCAGCAGCACGAGAAGGACTAACTACGAGCAGTACTTC CASSTRRTNYEQYF
NA TRBJ1-6 NA TRBV21-1 TGTGCCAGCAGCAAAGCCGGACAGACCTATAATTCACCCCTCCACTTT CASSKAGQTYNSPLHF
NA TRBJ2-7 TRBD2 TRBV30 TGTGCCTGGGCGGGGGGGGCTCTCGTCTACGAGCAGTACTTC CAWAGGALVYEQYF
NA TRBJ2-7 NA TRBV3-1/TRBV3-2 TGTGCCAGCAGCCAAGATGGGACGGGATACGAGCAGTACTTC CASSQDGTGYEQYF
NA TRBJ2-7 NA TRBV9 TGTGCCAGCAGCGTAGGCGGGGGCCTCAACGAGCAGTACTTC CASSVGGGLNEQYF
few TRBJ2-4 NA TRBV28 TGTGCCAGCGGCCCTCCGGACGGGTTAAACATTCAGTACTTC CASGPPDGLNIQYF
NA TRBJ2-7 TRBD1 TRBV7-6 TGTGCCAGTGGGACGGGACAGGGCCTCTACGAGCAGTACTTC CASGTGQGLYEQYF
NA TRBJ2-7 NA TRBV6-5 TGTGCCAGCAGTTACTCGGGCAGGGCATCCTACGAGCAGTACTTC CASSYSGRASYEQYF
NA TRBJ2-1 NA TRBV29-1 TGCAGCGCCTTGGGACAGATTCGGGAGGGCCTCTCCTACAATGAGCAGTTCTTC CSALGQIREGLSYNEQFF
NA TRBJ2-5 NA TRBV19 TGTGCCAGTAGTGCCCGGGACGGGGAGACCCAGTACTTC CASSARDGETQYF
NA TRBJ2-1 NA TRBV30 TGTGCCTGGAGTGAAGTAGTTGGACGCTATGAGCAGTTCTTC CAWSEVVGRYEQFF
NA TRBJ2-1 NA TRBV6-5 TGTGCCAGCAGTACCGGGAGGGGGCTCAATGAGCAGTTCTTC CASSTGRGLNEQFF
NA TRBJ1-3 NA TRBV30 TGTGCCTGGACGGGCGGTGGAAACACCATATATTTT CAWTGGGNTIYF
NA TRBJ1-2 TRBD1 TRBV20-1 TGCAGTGCTAGTTTTTCCCCTGACAGGGTGGAAGGCTACACCTTC CSASFSPDRVEGYTF
NA TRBJ1-1 NA TRBV6-5 TGTGCCAGCAGTTACTCGATGGGATTTGAAGCTTTCTTT CASSYSMGFEAFF
NA TRBJ2-5 TRBD2 TRBV6-2/TRBV6-3 TGTGCCAGCAGTTACTCCAGACTAGCCGGAGAGACCCAGTACTTC CASSYSRLAGETQYF
NA TRBJ1-6 NA TRBV29-1 TGCAGCGTTGTGGCCGGGGTAAATTCACCCCTCCACTTT CSVVAGVNSPLHF
NA TRBJ2-4 NA TRBV28 TGTGCCAGCGGGCAATCCGGCCTTTTAGCCAAAAACATTCAGTACTTC CASGQSGLLAKNIQYF
NA TRBJ2-1 NA TRBV6-2/TRBV6-3 TGTGCCAGCAGTTACCGGGACAACAATGAGCAGTTCTTC CASSYRDNNEQFF
NA TRBJ2-1 NA TRBV9 TGTGCCAGCACGAAGGGACATCGCTCCTACAATGAGCAGTTCTTC CASTKGHRSYNEQFF
NA TRBJ1-1 TRBD1 TRBV6-5 TGTGCCAGCAGACAGGGGGAGATGAACACTGAAGCTTTCTTT CASRQGEMNTEAFF
once TRBJ1-1 NA TRBV7-6 TGTGCCAGCAGCCAAGGGGAGACAATTACCACTGAAGCTTTCTTT CASSQGETITTEAFF
NA TRBJ2-3 NA TRBV12-3/TRBV12-4 TGTGCCAGCAGTTTAGCGGGTGGAGATACGCAGTATTTT CASSLAGGDTQYF
few TRBJ2-1 NA TRBV5-1 TGCGCCAGCAGCTTGCTAGGACTACCCTACAATGAGCAGTTCTTC CASSLLGLPYNEQFF
NA TRBJ1-1 NA TRBV7-9 TGTGCCAGCAACACGGGGGGCCGGACTGAAGCTTTCTTT CASNTGGRTEAFF
NA TRBJ1-4 NA TRBV7-9 TGTGCCAGCAGCTTAGGCCAGGGGAGGGAAAAACTGTTTTTT CASSLGQGREKLFF
NA TRBJ1-1 NA TRBV29-1 TGCAGCGTTGCCCGTGTGAACACTGAAGCTTTCTTT CSVARVNTEAFF
NA TRBJ1-3 NA TRBV4-3 TGCGCCAGCAGCCGAACCACCTCTGGAAACACCATATATTTT CASSRTTSGNTIYF
few TRBJ2-1 TRBD2 TRBV6-5 TGTGCCAGCAACCTCGGGACTAGCGGGAGCAATGAGCAGTTCTTC CASNLGTSGSNEQFF
NA TRBJ2-7 NA TRBV9 TGTGCCAGCAGCTCCGGACTAACGTTCTACGAGCAGTACTTC CASSSGLTFYEQYF